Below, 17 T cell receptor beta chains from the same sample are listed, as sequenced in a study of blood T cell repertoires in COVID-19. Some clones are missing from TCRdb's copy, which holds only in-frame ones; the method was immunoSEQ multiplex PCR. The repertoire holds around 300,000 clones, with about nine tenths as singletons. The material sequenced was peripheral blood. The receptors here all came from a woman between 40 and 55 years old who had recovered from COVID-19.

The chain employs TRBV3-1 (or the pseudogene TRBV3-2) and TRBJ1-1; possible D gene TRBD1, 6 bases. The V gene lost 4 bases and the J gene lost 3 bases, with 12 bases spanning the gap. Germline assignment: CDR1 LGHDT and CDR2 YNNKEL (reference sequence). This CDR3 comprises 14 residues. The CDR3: CASSPDSTHTEAFF. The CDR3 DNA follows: TGTGCCAGCAGCCCGGACAGCACGCACACTGAAGCTTTCTTT.

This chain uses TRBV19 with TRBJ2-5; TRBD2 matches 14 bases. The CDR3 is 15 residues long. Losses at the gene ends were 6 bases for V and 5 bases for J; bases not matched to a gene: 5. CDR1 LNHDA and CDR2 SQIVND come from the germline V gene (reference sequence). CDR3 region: CASRGTSGGRETQYF. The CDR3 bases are TGTGCCAGTAGGGGGACTAGCGGGGGTCGGGAGACCCAGTACTTC.

CDR3 loop: CASSFSGSDTGELFF. The CDR3 coding sequence is TGTGCCAGCAGTTTTAGCGGGAGCGACACCGGGGAGCTGTTTTTT. The rearrangement joins TRBV6-1 to TRBJ2-2, with 9 bases that match TRBD2. Germline V lookup: CDR1 MNHNS, CDR2 SASEGT. The CDR3 runs to 15 residues. Losses at the gene ends were 5 bases for V and 3 bases for J; bases not matched to a gene: 4.

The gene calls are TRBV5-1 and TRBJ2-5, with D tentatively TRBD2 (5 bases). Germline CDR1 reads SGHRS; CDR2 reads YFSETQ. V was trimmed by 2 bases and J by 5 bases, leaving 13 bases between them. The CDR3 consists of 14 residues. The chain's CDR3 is CASSFREPWETQYF. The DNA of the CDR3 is TGCGCCAGCAGCTTCCGGGAACCCTGGGAGACCCAGTACTTC.

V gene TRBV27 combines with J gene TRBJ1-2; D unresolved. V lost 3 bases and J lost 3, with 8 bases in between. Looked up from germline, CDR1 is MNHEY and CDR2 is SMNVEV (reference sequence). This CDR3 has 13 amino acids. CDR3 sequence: CASSLAGDYGYTF. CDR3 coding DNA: TGTGCCAGCAGTTTGGCCGGGGACTATGGCTACACCTTC.

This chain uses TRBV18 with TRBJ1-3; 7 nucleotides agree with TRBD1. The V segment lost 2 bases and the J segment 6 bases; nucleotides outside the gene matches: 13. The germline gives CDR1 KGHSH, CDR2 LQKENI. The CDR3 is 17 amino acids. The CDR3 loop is CASSPWIGTALSNTIYF. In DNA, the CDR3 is TGTGCCAGCTCACCATGGATCGGGACAGCTCTCTCAAACACCATATATTTT.

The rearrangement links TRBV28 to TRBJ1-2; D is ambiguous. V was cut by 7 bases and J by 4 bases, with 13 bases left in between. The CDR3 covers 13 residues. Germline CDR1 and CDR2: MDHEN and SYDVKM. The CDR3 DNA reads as TGTGCCAGCACCTTCGGAGGAGTCTATGGCTACACCTTC. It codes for CASTFGGVYGYTF.

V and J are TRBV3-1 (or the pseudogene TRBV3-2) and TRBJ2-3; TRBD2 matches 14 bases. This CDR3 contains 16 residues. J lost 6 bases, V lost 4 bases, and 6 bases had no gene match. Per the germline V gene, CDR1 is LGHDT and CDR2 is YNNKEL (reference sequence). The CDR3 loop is CASSLGLAGDLDTQYF. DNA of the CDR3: TGTGCCAGCAGCCTGGGACTAGCGGGAGATTTGGATACGCAGTATTTT.

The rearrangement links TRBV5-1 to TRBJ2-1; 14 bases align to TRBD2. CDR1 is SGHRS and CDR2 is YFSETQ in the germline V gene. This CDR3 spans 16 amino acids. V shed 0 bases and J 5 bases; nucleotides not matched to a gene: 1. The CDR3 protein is CASSLGGLAGDNEQFF. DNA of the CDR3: TGCGCCAGCAGCTTGGGGGGACTAGCGGGAGACAATGAGCAGTTCTTC. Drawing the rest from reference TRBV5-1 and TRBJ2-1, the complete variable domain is KAGVTQTPRYLIKTRGQQVTLSCSPISGHRSVSWYQQTPGQGLQFLFEYFSETQRNKGNFPGRFSGRQFSNSRSEMNVSTLELGDSALYLCASSLGGLAGDNEQFFGPGTRLTVL.

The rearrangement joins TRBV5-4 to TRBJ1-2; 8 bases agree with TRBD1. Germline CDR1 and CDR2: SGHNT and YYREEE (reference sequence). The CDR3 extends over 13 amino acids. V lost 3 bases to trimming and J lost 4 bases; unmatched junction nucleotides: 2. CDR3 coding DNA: TGTGCCAGCAGCTCGACAGGGGCCTATGGCTACACCTTC. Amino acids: CASSSTGAYGYTF. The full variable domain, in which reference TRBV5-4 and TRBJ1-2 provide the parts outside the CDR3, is ETGVTQSPTHLIKTRGQQVTLRCSSQSGHNTVSWYQQALGQGPQFIFQYYREEENGRGNFPPRFSGLQFPNYSSELNVNALELDDSALYLCASSSTGAYGYTFGSGTRLTVV.

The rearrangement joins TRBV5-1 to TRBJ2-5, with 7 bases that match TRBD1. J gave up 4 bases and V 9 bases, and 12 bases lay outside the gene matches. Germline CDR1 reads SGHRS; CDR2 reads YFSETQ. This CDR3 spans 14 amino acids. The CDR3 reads CATTKDRVGETQYF. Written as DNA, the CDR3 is TGCGCCACCACTAAAGACAGGGTTGGAGAGACCCAGTACTTC.

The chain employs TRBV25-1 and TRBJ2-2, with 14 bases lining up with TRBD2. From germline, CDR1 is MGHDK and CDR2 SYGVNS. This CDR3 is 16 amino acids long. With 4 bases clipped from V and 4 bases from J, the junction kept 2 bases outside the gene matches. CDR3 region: CASSGTSGRFTGELFF. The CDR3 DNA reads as TGTGCCAGCAGTGGGACTAGCGGGAGGTTCACCGGGGAGCTGTTTTTT.

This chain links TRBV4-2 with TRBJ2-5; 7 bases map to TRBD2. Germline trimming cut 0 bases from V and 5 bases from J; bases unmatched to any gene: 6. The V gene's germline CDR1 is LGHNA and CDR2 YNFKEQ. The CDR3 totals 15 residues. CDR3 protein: CASSQDPGGSETQYF. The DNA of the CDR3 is TGTGCCAGCAGCCAAGATCCGGGGGGATCGGAGACCCAGTACTTC.

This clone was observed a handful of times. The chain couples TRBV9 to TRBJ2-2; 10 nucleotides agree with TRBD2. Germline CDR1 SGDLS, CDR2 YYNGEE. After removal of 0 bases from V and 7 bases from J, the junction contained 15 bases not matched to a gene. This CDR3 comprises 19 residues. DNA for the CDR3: TGTGCCAGCAGCGTAGGCCTAGCGGGAGAGGCGCCCTTGGACGGGGAGCTGTTTTTT. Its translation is CASSVGLAGEAPLDGELFF. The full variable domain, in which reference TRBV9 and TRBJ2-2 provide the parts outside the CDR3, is DSGVTQTPKHLITATGQRVTLRCSPRSGDLSVYWYQQSLDQGLQFLIQYYNGEERAKGNILERFSAQQFPDLHSELNLSSLELGDSALYFCASSVGLAGEAPLDGELFFGEGSRLTVL.

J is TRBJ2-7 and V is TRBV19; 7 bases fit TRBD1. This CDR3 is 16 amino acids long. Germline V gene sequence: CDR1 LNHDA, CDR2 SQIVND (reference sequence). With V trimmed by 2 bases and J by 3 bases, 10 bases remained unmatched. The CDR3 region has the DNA TGTGCCAGTAGTATAACCCAGACAGGGACCGTCTACGAGCAGTACTTC. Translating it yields CASSITQTGTVYEQYF.

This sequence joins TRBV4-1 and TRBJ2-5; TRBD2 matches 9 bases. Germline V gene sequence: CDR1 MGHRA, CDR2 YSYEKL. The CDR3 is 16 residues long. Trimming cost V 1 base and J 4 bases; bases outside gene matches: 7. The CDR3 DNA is TGCGCCAGCAGCCAAGTTATTAGCGGGAGTTTAGAGACCCAGTACTTC. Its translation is CASSQVISGSLETQYF.

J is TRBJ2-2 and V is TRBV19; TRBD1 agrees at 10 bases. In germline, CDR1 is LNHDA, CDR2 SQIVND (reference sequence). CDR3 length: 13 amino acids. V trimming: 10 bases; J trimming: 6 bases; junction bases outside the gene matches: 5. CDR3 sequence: CATGQGYPGELFF. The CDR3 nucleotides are TGTGCCACGGGACAGGGGTATCCCGGGGAGCTGTTTTTT.